The 2 T cell receptor beta chains in this list originate from one sample, sequenced in a study of blood T cell repertoires in COVID-19. Assay used: immunoSEQ multiplex PCR; TCRdb lists only in-frame clones, some missing. The sample includes under 200,000 clones, approximately 82% of them seen just once. The sample taken for sequencing was PBMCs or T cells enriched from blood (not recorded which). The receptors derive from a woman in her sixties or seventies with acute COVID-19.

This chain joins TRBV7-2 and TRBJ2-3, with 8 bases aligning to TRBD1. The CDR3 runs 16 residues. Germline loops: CDR1 SGHTA, CDR2 FQGNSA. The junction had 5 bases not matched to a gene; V was cut back by 1 base and J by 2 bases. CDR3 amino acids: CASSLVPQGATDTQYF. The CDR3, as DNA: TGTGCCAGCAGCTTAGTCCCGCAGGGGGCCACAGATACGCAGTATTTT. The whole variable domain, remainder taken from reference TRBV7-2 and TRBJ2-3, is GAGVSQSPSNKVTEKGKDVELRCDPISGHTALYWYRQSLGQGLEFLIYFQGNSAPDKSGLPSDRFSAERTGGSVSTLTIQRTQQEDSAVYLCASSLVPQGATDTQYFGPGTRLTVL.

This chain joins TRBV7-2 and TRBJ2-5, with TRBD1 as a possible D gene (5 bases). Trimming removed 2 bases from V and 4 bases from J, with 14 bases in between. The CDR3 has 15 amino acids. The germline gives CDR1 SGHTA, CDR2 FQGNSA. CDR3 loop: CASSLSVQGGETQYF. Written as DNA, the CDR3 is TGTGCCAGCAGCTTATCTGTCCAGGGCGGAGAGACCCAGTACTTC.